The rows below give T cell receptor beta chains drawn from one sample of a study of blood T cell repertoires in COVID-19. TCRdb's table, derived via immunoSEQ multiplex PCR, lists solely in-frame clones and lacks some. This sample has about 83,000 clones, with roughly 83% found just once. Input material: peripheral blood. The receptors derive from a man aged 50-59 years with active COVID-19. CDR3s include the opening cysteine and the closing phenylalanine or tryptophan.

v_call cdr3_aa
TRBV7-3 CASSLASATDTQYF
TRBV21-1 CASVGVWREDHNEQFF
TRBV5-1 CASSSGGISGANVLTF
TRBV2 CASSPQPGEAFF
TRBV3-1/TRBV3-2 CASSLGTGMQGEQYF
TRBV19 CASTYSSSYNEQFF
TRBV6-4 CASIADKTSSYNEQFF
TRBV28 CASSQLRQGRNADTQYF
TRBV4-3 CASSQDRDSNQPRHF
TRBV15 CATSRPGGDSPLHF
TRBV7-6 CASSPYGGELFF
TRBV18 CASSPREEGNEKLFF
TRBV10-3 CAIGRGPDTEAFF
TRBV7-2 CASSAEGGQPQHF
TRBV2 CASSEIQGGGYTF
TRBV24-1 CATSDPRGSGNTIYF
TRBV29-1 CSVVPSRQGDFYNEQFF
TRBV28 CASSPYRDTQYF
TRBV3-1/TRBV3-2 CASSQDRGTNEKLFF
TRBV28 CATLGQFTDTQYF
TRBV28 CASSLSSRVSGSTEAFF
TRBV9 CASSVGETSTDTQYF
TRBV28 CASSDDRNYGYTF
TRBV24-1 CATSEGGRAYEQYF
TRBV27 CASSFGRGESYNEQFF
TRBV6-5 CASTNRGRDTGELFF
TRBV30 CAWSVRGSGTDTQYF
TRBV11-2 CASSLTSGSPQQYF
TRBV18 CASSPQQDINEKLFF
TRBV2 CASSEQSGNYGYTF
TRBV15 CATSRDPGSYEKLFF
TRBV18 CASSPPEGVYGYTF
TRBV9 CASSVDLGGSTDTQYF
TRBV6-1 CASSDNLYTGELFF
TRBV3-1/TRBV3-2 CASSQLVTSPSNEQFF
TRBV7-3 CASSQQGTSYEQYF
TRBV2 CASSRDQGSRETQYF
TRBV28 CASSLVNTEAFF
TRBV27 CASSLRSGRAIAYNEQFF
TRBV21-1 CASSKGWRGGRGYIQYF
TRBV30 CAWAVQENSPLHF
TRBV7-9 CASSLGTGPYNYGYTF
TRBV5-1 CASSFDSAAYTF
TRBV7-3 CASSLRDGGTQYF
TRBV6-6 CASSPQNRGTEAFF
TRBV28 CASEVAGNTGELFF
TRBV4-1 CASSQESIQVAYNEQFF
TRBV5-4 CASSEVAGAYEQYF
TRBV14 CASSRTGVNTEAFF
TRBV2 CASSAIHSGGGAKAGELFF
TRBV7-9 CASSLVAVGGQETQYF
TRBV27 CASSLWTGLNEKLFF
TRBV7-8 CASSLKGDRAYQPQHF